This T cell receptor beta chain was found in a study of blood T cell repertoires in COVID-19. Study-level background: Material from acute and convalescent COVID-19 was sourced from the United States, Italy and Spain. Sources were T cells, B-cell-depleted T cells, or PBMCs; the material itself was cDNA or gDNA.

Germline-derived CDR1 and CDR2 are SGHTS and YDEGEE. The CDR3 contains 14 residues. Of note for this clone: At one boundary the junction diverges from the germline segment, which might be a read error.

A Seattle source enrolled patients during active infection and followed them longitudinally. Original processing methods: Researchers report that nucleated cell counts were estimated from reference gene primer amplification. TCRdb's copy holds only in-frame clones and misses some; the assay was immunoSEQ multiplex PCR. V, J and clone size are taken as reported in that table, and D and trimming were inferred from the DNA itself. The table includes around 160,000 clones, more than 80% detected once. Sequences were obtained from peripheral blood. The receptor was derived from a woman aged 60-75 years with COVID-19, enrolled during active disease. This rearrangement joins TRBV5-8 to TRBJ2-7, with 9 bases that match TRBD1. The DNA of the CDR3 is TGTGCCAGCACCTTGGACAGGGGAGACTACGAGCAGTACTTC. Protein product: CASTLDRGDYEQYF.